These 10 T cell receptor beta chains came from one sample sequenced in a study of blood T cell repertoires in COVID-19. The data were produced by immunoSEQ multiplex PCR, yet TCRdb's version contains in-frame clones alone and is incomplete. The sample contains about 120,000 clones, roughly 89% of which appear only once. Sequenced material: peripheral blood. The receptors stem from a human donor with acute or convalescent COVID-19. The donor label of this sample is uncertain.

V usage is TRBV27 and J usage is TRBJ1-1; 7 nucleotides agree with TRBD1. Germline V CDR1 and CDR2: MNHEY, SMNVEV (reference sequence). The V gene end was trimmed by 5 bases and the J gene end by 11 bases; junction bases not matched to a gene: 17. This CDR3 comprises 15 residues. This chain's CDR3 is CASSRPGQEKRHAFF. CDR3 DNA: TGTGCCAGCAGTCGACCCGGACAGGAAAAGAGGCATGCTTTCTTT.

This chain links TRBV5-4 with TRBJ1-6, with a possible D match to TRBD1 (6 bases). V lost 4 bases and J 7 bases, leaving 21 bases between the germline ends. Germline CDR1 reads SGHNT; CDR2 reads YYREEE (reference sequence). This CDR3 is built from 17 residues. The CDR3 DNA reads TGTGCCAGCAGCCAGCATCCGTCCCAGGGGCGGAATTCACCCCTCCACTTT. Translated, it gives CASSQHPSQGRNSPLHF.

This chain joins TRBV4-1 and TRBJ1-1; D gene ambiguous. Germline loops: CDR1 MGHRA, CDR2 YSYEKL. The CDR3 sequence is 13 residues long. The germline V and J ends were trimmed by 0 bases and 8 bases, with 10 bases remaining between them. CDR3 DNA: TGCGCCAGCAGCCAAGATCTCGCGAGGGAAGCTTTCTTT. Translated, it gives CASSQDLAREAFF.

CDR3 protein: CASRRGTGGMNTEAFF. The CDR3, as DNA: TGTGCCAGCAGGCGAGGGACAGGCGGGATGAACACTGAAGCTTTCTTT. This rearrangement joins TRBV7-9 to TRBJ1-1; 8 bases agree with TRBD1. The CDR3 loop spans 16 amino acids. Germline CDR1 reads SEHNR; CDR2 reads FQNEAQ (reference sequence). V shed 6 bases and J 0 bases; nucleotides not matched to a gene: 9.

The V and J genes are TRBV27 and TRBJ1-1, with TRBD1 identical over 8 bases. CDR3 length equals 16 residues. V was clipped by 6 bases and J by 3 bases; unmatched bases: 12. CDR1 is MNHEY, CDR2 SMNVEV, per germline (reference sequence). The CDR3 here is CASRSNQGAGDTEAFF. Here the CDR3 DNA reads TGTGCCAGCAGATCAAACCAGGGGGCGGGAGACACTGAAGCTTTCTTT.

The DNA of the CDR3 is TGTGCCAGCAGCGGACAAAATGGCTACACCTTC. It codes for CASSGQNGYTF. The chain has TRBV5-4 and TRBJ1-2, with D tentatively TRBD1 (5 bases). The germline gives CDR1 SGHNT, CDR2 YYREEE (reference sequence). Trimming left V 4 bases short and J 6 bases short, with 7 bases between. The CDR3 runs 11 residues. The whole variable domain, remainder taken from reference TRBV5-4 and TRBJ1-2, is ETGVTQSPTHLIKTRGQQVTLRCSSQSGHNTVSWYQQALGQGPQFIFQYYREEENGRGNFPPRFSGLQFPNYSSELNVNALELDDSALYLCASSGQNGYTFGSGTRLTVV.

Here the CDR3 reads CASSQTGLNTEAFF. The CDR3 DNA sequence: TGTGCCAGCAGCCAGACAGGGTTGAACACTGAAGCTTTCTTT. This chain connects TRBV5-6 to TRBJ1-1; 7 bases line up with TRBD1. V shed 4 bases, J shed 0 bases, and the junction held 3 bases outside the gene matches. The CDR3 is 14 amino acids. Germline V gene data show CDR1 as SGHDT and CDR2 as YYEEEE.

The chain recombines TRBV19 with TRBJ2-5; 8 positions match TRBD1. Germline CDR1 is LNHDA and CDR2 is SQIVND (reference sequence). Germline trimming cut 4 bases from V and 0 bases from J; bases unmatched to any gene: 4. The CDR3 has 15 residues. In DNA, the CDR3 is TGTGCCAGTAGTACAGGGGGCCGGTACCAAGAGACCCAGTACTTC. Translating it yields CASSTGGRYQETQYF.

The chain combines TRBV6-1 with TRBJ1-1; D is undetermined. Trimming took off 1 base at V and 0 bases at J, with 9 bases between the two ends. The CDR3 contains 15 residues. Germline-derived CDR1 and CDR2 are MNHNS and SASEGT. This CDR3 reads CASSEVPGMNTEAFF. The CDR3 DNA reads as TGTGCCAGCAGTGAAGTTCCGGGGATGAACACTGAAGCTTTCTTT.

The rearrangement links TRBV18 to TRBJ1-2, with 9 bases fitting TRBD1. CDR3 length equals 16 residues. CDR1 and CDR2 from the germline V gene are KGHSH and LQKENI. V dropped 3 bases and J dropped 4; count of bases not matched to a gene: 9. The CDR3 sequence is CASSPRTGAGSYGYTF. The CDR3 region has the DNA TGTGCCAGCTCACCTCGGACAGGGGCCGGCAGCTATGGCTACACCTTC. Full variable domain (outside the CDR3, taken from reference TRBV18 and TRBJ1-2): NAGVMQNPRHLVRRRGQEARLRCSPMKGHSHVYWYRQLPEEGLKFMVYLQKENIIDESGMPKERFSAEFPKEGPSILRIQQVVRGDSAAYFCASSPRTGAGSYGYTFGSGTRLTVV.